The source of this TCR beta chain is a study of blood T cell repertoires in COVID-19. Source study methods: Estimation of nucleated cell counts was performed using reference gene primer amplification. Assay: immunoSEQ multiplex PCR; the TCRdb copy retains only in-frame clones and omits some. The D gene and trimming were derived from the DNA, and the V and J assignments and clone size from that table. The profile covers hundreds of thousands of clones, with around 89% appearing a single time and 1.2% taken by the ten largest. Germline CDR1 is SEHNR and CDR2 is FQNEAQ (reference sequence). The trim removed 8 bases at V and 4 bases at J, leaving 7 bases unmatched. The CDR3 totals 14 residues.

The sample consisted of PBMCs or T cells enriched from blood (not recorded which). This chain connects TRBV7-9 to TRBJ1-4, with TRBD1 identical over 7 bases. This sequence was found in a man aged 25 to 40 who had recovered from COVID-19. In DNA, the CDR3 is TGTGCCAGCCGCTCCGGGACAGTTAATGAAAAACTGTTTTTT. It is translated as CASRSGTVNEKLFF. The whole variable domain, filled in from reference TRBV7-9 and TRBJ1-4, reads DTGVSQNPRHKITKRGQNVTFRCDPISEHNRLYWYRQTLGQGPEFLTYFQNEAQLEKSRLLSDRFSAERPKGSFSTLEIQRTEQGDSAMYLCASRSGTVNEKLFFGSGTQLSVL.